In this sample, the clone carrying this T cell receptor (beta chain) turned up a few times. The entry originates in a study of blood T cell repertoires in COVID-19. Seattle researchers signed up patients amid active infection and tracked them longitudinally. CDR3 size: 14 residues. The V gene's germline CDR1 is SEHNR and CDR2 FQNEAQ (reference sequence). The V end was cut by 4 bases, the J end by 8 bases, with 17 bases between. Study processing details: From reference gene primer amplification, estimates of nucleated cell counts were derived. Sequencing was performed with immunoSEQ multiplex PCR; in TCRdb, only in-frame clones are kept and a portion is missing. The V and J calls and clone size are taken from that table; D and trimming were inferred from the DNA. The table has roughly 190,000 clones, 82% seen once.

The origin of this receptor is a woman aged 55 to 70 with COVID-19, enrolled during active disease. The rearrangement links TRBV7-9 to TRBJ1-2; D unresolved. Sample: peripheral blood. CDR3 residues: CASSSPGPITGYTF. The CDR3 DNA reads TGTGCCAGCAGCTCCCCTGGGCCGATAACGGGCTACACCTTC.